This entry concerns a single TCR beta chain. It lacks a known antigen. No per-base quality is available; no much larger clone lies one base away. The library came from 5' RACE. These reads were obtained on an Illumina HiSeq 2500. The second PCR ran for roughly 6 to 11 cycles and used a J-beta primer mix along with a sample-barcoded 5' primer. A template-switch 5' adaptor carrying 12 random nucleotides introduced a unique molecular identifier onto each TCR beta cDNA molecule. Each sample yielded at least 3 million CDR3-containing paired-end reads. First-strand cDNA was synthesized from all RNA with the Mint cDNA synthesis kit, primed by a TRBC-specific oligonucleotide. Following uracil-DNA glycosylase treatment, all cDNA underwent a first 18-cycle PCR with the universal primers M1SS and BC2_uni_R. The source study handled its data this way. For normalization, 1 million high-quality reads, each with a distinct molecular identifier, were randomly selected from each sample. Reads with shared molecular identifiers were discarded instead of being binned into consensus sequences. CDR3 identification, clonotype clustering and error correction used MiTCR with a Q25 quality threshold and the strictest error-elimination algorithm. Lower-bound total TCR beta diversity was estimated with a nonparametric unseen species model using Euler transformation. In-frame beta chains were kept once TCRdb had trimmed the public reads at Q25 with fastp and called clones with MiXCR. Each entry is one CDR3 protein sequence, shown with its most common DNA and genes. It is TCRdb's table, rather than the study itself, that gives the V and J calls and clone size. In all, the sample holds roughly 1 million distinct CDR3 sequences, and almost 25% of those were seen once. The ten biggest clones cover approximately 0.7% of the sample.

The donors were about 40 Caucasian individuals from Russia, aged roughly 6 to 100 years, who were systemically healthy. About 9.1 milliliters of peripheral blood were collected from each donor into EDTA-treated Vacutainer tubes. Ficoll-Paque density-gradient centrifugation was used to isolate PBMCs, with at least 7 million per sample. Total RNA, at least 6 micrograms per sample, was extracted from PBMCs with Trizol reagent. The percentages of naive CD45RAhigh/CD27high T cells were determined by flow cytometry on a PBMC aliquot from every donor. This specimen belongs to a study of blood T cells in healthy people across ages (dated by TCRdb to about 2015). Regarding the research as a whole: In model experiments, template switching captured roughly one uniquely barcoded TCR beta cDNA molecule for every two T cells. The study analyzed two additional independent replicas of 1 million unique cDNA reads from the same blood draw for two donors, one aged 18 to 29 and one aged 80 or older. Four age groups were formed from the donors: young (average about 17 years), middle-aged (around 41), aged (about 62) and long-lived (less than 85). To track age-related changes in TCR beta repertoire diversity, the study relied on deep sequencing normalized with unique cDNA molecular identifiers.

The research as a whole found: The CMV infection status of donors was not known, potentially confounding age-related changes in expanded clonotypes. As age increased, observed TCR beta diversity per million T cells dropped in a roughly linear way, and a significant reduction was already evident by age about 40. Total diversity estimates from one million sequenced T cells were considered lower bounds and underestimates. Since profiling was done on bulk unsorted PBMCs, naive and antigen-experienced compartments could not be conclusively compared. Compared with the aged group, more naive CD4+ T cells, fewer expanded clones and increased TCR diversity were shown by the long-lived group, suggesting age selection. There was a strong correlation between observed TCR beta diversity and the percentage of naive T cells measured by flow cytometry.

In the germline V gene (reference sequence), CDR1 corresponds to DFQATT and CDR2 to SNEGSKA. Deletion took 2 bases off V and 5 bases off J, with a span of 21 bases between the germline ends. Counted from cysteine to phenylalanine, this CDR3 has 16 amino acids. Only the CDR3 DNA is retained, 48 bases long and in frame from the first base. These data are also associated with another study on T cells of mothers and their children. Reported in the second study: Nine systemically healthy Caucasian individuals served as donors, namely three mothers together with their six children. cDNA synthesis used all of the extracted RNA, with approximately 1.4 ug of RNA in each 15 ul reaction. In the second PCR, the M1S primer added sample barcodes and 2-4 random nucleotides. Over 9 million TCR beta CDR3 reads came from each mother, compared with around 3 million reads from each child. In both related and unrelated pairs, thymic selection shapes the output of TCR recombination in a similar way, with inherited differences having only a minor effect. Normalized repertoire overlap was always slightly but never significantly higher in related than unrelated mother-child pairs. No persistent microchimeric T cell clones were found, with a detection sensitivity of around 100 clones per million clonotypes. The study used deep NGS to compare TCR beta repertoires of mothers and children, seeking features distinguishing related mother-child pairs from unrelated individuals. On average, the children were roughly 11 +/- 4 years old, while the mothers were about 37 +/- 4 years old. After adapter ligation was performed with NEBNext reagents, the libraries were sequenced on an Illumina HiSeq 2000 with 100+100 nt paired-end reads. To avoid cross-contamination, the mother libraries and the child libraries were prepared a month apart and sequenced in separate runs. Between roughly 500,000 and 2,100,000 distinct TCR beta clonotypes were identified per donor. Naive TCR beta clonotypes were estimated from low-frequency clonotypes matched to each donor's FACS-determined naive share, without sorting.

Sample: blood. The source of this sequence is a girl between 2 and 10 years old in good health. The rearranged segments are TRBV20-1 and TRBJ2-5; TRBD1 is a weak D gene call, 5 bases matching. The nucleotides read TGCAGTGCTAGATCGAATAAGGGGCCGGCGGTGGAGACCCAGTACTTC. It translates to CSARSNKGPAVETQYF.